The 14 T cell receptor beta chains reported below all come from one sample, sequenced in a study of blood T cell repertoires in COVID-19. The assay was immunoSEQ multiplex PCR, and TCRdb's table has in-frame clones only and misses some. The sample comprises about 140,000 clones, approximately 84% of which are singletons, and almost 6.5% rests with the top ten. The sequenced material came from peripheral blood. These receptors originate from a human donor in a cohort sampled during active COVID-19.

The chain is built from TRBV21-1 and TRBJ1-4; no check of the table's D call, TRBD1, against the DNA was made. TRBV21-1 is noted as a pseudogene. The CDR3 is 15 residues long. In nucleotides, the CDR3 is TGTGCCAGGGCAGCAAACAGAGCAACTAATGAAAAACTGTTTTTT. Protein: CARAANRATNEKLFF.

Of note for this clone: One junction end does not reproduce the germline sequence, and a read error may be involved. The chain couples TRBV11-3 to TRBJ2-1; no clear D. Looked up from germline, CDR1 is SGHNT and CDR2 is YENEEA. This CDR3 contains 13 residues. The CDR3 DNA reads TGTGCCAGCGGCTTAGATAGTTACAATGAGCAGTTCTTC. This encodes CASGLDSYNEQFF.

The CDR3 sequence is CASRDYSSYEQYF. The CDR3 DNA reads as TGTGCCAGCAGAGACTACAGTAGCTACGAGCAGTACTTC. The chain couples TRBV6-5 to TRBJ2-7, with D possibly TRBD2 on 5 matching bases. This CDR3 comprises 13 residues. The V gene lost 6 bases and the J gene lost 3 bases, with 12 bases spanning the gap. CDR1 and CDR2 from the germline V gene are MNHEY and SVGAGI.

The chain uses TRBV2 and TRBJ1-1, with D unresolved. The CDR3 is 14 amino acids. Germline values: CDR1 SNHLY, CDR2 FYNNEI. Trimming pared 1 base from V and 1 base from J, leaving 7 bases between. The CDR3: CASSEEQTNTEAFF. CDR3 sequence (DNA): TGTGCCAGCAGTGAAGAGCAAACGAACACTGAAGCTTTCTTT. The whole variable domain, remainder taken from reference TRBV2 and TRBJ1-1, is EPEVTQTPSHQVTQMGQEVILRCVPISNHLYFYWYRQILGQKVEFLVSFYNNEISEKSEIFDDQFSVERPDGSNFTLKIRSTKLEDSAMYFCASSEEQTNTEAFFGQGTRLTVV.

The chain joins TRBV7-2 to TRBJ1-3; D unresolved. This CDR3 spans 12 amino acids. The germline V gene has CDR1 SGHTA and CDR2 FQGNSA. Trimming pared 5 bases from V and 4 bases from J, leaving 6 bases between. The CDR3 DNA reads as TGTGCCAGCAGCCCCGGGGGAAACACCATATATTTT. Its protein product is CASSPGGNTIYF.

The chain employs TRBV18 and TRBJ2-1; 14 nucleotides line up with TRBD2. Looked up from germline, CDR1 is KGHSH and CDR2 is LQKENI. J lost 3 bases, V lost 3 bases, and 7 bases had no gene match. This CDR3 is built from 18 residues. CDR3 in DNA: TGTGCCAGCTCACCCGCCGGGACTAGCGGGGGCCACTACAATGAGCAGTTCTTC. As protein: CASSPAGTSGGHYNEQFF.

The rearrangement uses TRBV30 and TRBJ2-2; D is ambiguous. This CDR3 contains 13 residues. The germline gives CDR1 GTSNPN, CDR2 SVGIG (reference sequence). V was trimmed by 0 bases and J by 4 bases, leaving 6 bases between them. The CDR3 sequence: CAWSVAPTGELFF. The DNA of the CDR3 is TGTGCCTGGAGTGTGGCCCCCACCGGGGAGCTGTTTTTT.

The chain couples TRBV24-1 to TRBJ2-2; no firm D call. The CDR3 sequence is 13 residues long. V was shortened by 7 bases and J by 3 bases, with 8 bases between the two germline ends. Germline CDR1 and CDR2: KGHDR and SFDVKD. The CDR3 region has the DNA TGTGCCACCAGCGGTCTGGACACCGGGGAGCTGTTTTTT. This encodes CATSGLDTGELFF.

The rearrangement uses TRBV5-4 and TRBJ2-3; a weak D match, TRBD2 (5 bases). Trimming cost V 0 bases and J 5 bases, with 19 bases left between them. There are 17 residues in the CDR3. CDR1 is SGHNT and CDR2 is YYREEE in the germline V gene (reference sequence). CDR3 loop: CASSLGSAGTNGDTQYF. The CDR3 DNA reads as TGTGCCAGCAGCTTGGGTAGCGCGGGCACCAATGGAGATACGCAGTATTTT.

This clone has just a few counts. This sequence joins TRBV7-2 and TRBJ2-6; TRBD2 aligns across 9 bases. The V segment lost 1 base and the J segment 0 bases; nucleotides outside the gene matches: 1. Per the germline V gene, CDR1 is SGHTA and CDR2 is FQGNSA. CDR3 length: 17 amino acids. The CDR3 protein is CASSLVSGGSGANVLTF. Written as DNA, the CDR3 is TGTGCCAGCAGCTTAGTTAGCGGGGGCTCTGGGGCCAACGTCCTGACTTTC.

This chain links TRBV11-2 with TRBJ2-7, with D maybe TRBD1 (5 bases). Germline V CDR1 and CDR2: SGHAT, FQNNGV. The CDR3 contains 14 residues. V was shortened by 1 base and J by 0 bases, with 7 bases between the two germline ends. The CDR3 protein is CASSLGGHSYEQYF. The CDR3 DNA reads as TGTGCCAGCAGCTTAGGAGGACACTCCTACGAGCAGTACTTC.

The chain recombines TRBV19 with TRBJ2-3; D might be TRBD2 (6 bases). V lost 5 bases to trimming and J lost 2 bases, with 14 bases between them. This CDR3 has 15 amino acids. Germline V gene data show CDR1 as LNHDA and CDR2 as SQIVND (reference sequence). The CDR3, as DNA: TGTGCCAGTAGTTCGGGCGGGGTCCCCACAGATACGCAGTATTTT. Protein product: CASSSGGVPTDTQYF.

The V and J genes are TRBV24-1 and TRBJ2-5; possibly TRBD2 for D (6 bases). Trimming took 3 bases from V and 5 from J, leaving 12 bases between them. CDR3 length: 14 residues. CDR1 and CDR2 from the germline V gene are KGHDR and SFDVKD. CDR3 sequence: CATSDDWGEETQYF. The CDR3 nucleotides are TGTGCCACCAGTGATGATTGGGGGGAGGAGACCCAGTACTTC.

The chain has TRBV2 and TRBJ1-1, with a weak D call TRBD1 (5 bases). V lost 6 bases to trimming and J lost 0 bases, with 14 bases between them. Germline V gene lookup returns CDR1 SNHLY and CDR2 FYNNEI. The CDR3 spans 15 residues. The CDR3 sequence: CASSSRRGMNTEAFF. The CDR3 coding sequence is TGTGCCAGCAGCTCCAGGAGGGGAATGAACACTGAAGCTTTCTTT.